The 5 T cell receptor beta chains reported below all come from one sample, sequenced in a study of blood T cell repertoires in COVID-19. Sequencing was performed with immunoSEQ multiplex PCR; in TCRdb, only in-frame clones are kept and a portion is missing. This sample yields 80,000 to 100,000 clones, of which 74% are seen a single time; 3.9% belongs to the top ten. Sequenced input: peripheral blood. The receptor source for this set is a man in his 70s with COVID-19, enrolled during active disease.

The V and J genes are TRBV28 and TRBJ2-2; 9 bases match TRBD1. V gave up 7 bases and J gave up 3 bases; unmatched junction bases: 6. This CDR3 contains 15 residues. The germline CDR1 and CDR2 sequences are MDHEN and SYDVKM. The CDR3 DNA follows: TGTGCCAGCATTCTACAGGGGGCCGACACCGGGGAGCTGTTTTTT. Translated: CASILQGADTGELFF.

The rearrangement joins TRBV27 to TRBJ1-5; no reliable D call. The CDR3 runs 16 residues. Germline CDR1 and CDR2: MNHEY and SMNVEV (reference sequence). V was pared by 2 bases and J by 0 bases, with 11 bases between. This CDR3 is CASSLRPGYSNQPQHF. In nucleotides, the CDR3 is TGTGCCAGCAGTTTAAGGCCAGGCTATAGCAATCAGCCCCAGCATTTT.

The rearrangement uses TRBV7-9 and TRBJ1-3; maybe TRBD1 (6 bases). Germline V gives CDR1 SEHNR, CDR2 FQNEAQ (reference sequence). The CDR3 covers 15 residues. V was clipped by 4 bases and J by 3 bases, with 13 bases between them. CDR3 coding DNA: TGTGCCAGCAGCTCCGCGGGGGCCGGTGGAAACACCATATATTTT. It yields the protein CASSSAGAGGNTIYF.

The J gene is TRBJ1-6, the V gene TRBV25-1; TRBD1 matches 8 bases. V dropped 5 bases and J dropped 10; count of bases not matched to a gene: 7. The germline V gene has CDR1 MGHDK and CDR2 SYGVNS. The CDR3 is made up of 14 amino acids. CDR3 bases: TGTGCCAGCAGTCCCGACAGGGGCCGCTCACCCCTCCACTTT. Amino acid sequence: CASSPDRGRSPLHF.

The chain is built from TRBV7-9 and TRBJ2-6; 8 nucleotides line up with TRBD1. The V gene's germline CDR1 is SEHNR and CDR2 FQNEAQ (reference sequence). CDR3 length: 17 amino acids. Trimming removed 4 bases from V and 6 bases from J; junction bases left unmatched: 11. The CDR3 sequence is CASSSNWGQVQANVLTF. For the CDR3, the DNA is TGTGCCAGCAGCTCCAATTGGGGACAGGTACAGGCCAACGTCCTGACTTTC.